The next 9 T cell receptor delta chains were all read from a single sample in a study of Vδ1+ human thymocytes. Study results and limitations: Highly polyclonal TRG and TRD repertoires with Gaussian CDR3 length distributions appeared in thymus.

No antigen is known for these receptors. RNA was extracted from the cells and then reverse transcribed. CDR3 amplicons came from multiplex PCR with pooled V-gene forward and constant-region reverse primers. TCRdb reanalysed the multiplex PCR reads via CATT. The sample has more than 50,000 delta-chain clones; about 16% are singletons. Sequenced sample: Vdelta1+ gamma-delta thymocytes from the thymus. Sample subset: FACS-sorted CD3+ TCRalphabeta- TCRVdelta1+ TCRVdelta2- thymocytes. These TCRs come from a girl under two years old who had congenital heart surgery.

This chain joins TRAV29/DV5 and TRDJ1; tentatively, D is TRDD3 (6 bases). This CDR3 has 19 residues. Germline V lookup: CDR1 NSMFDY, CDR2 ISSIKDK. The germline V and J ends were trimmed by 1 base and 0 bases, with 25 bases remaining between them. This CDR3 reads CAASRPPVYWVGDTDKLIF. DNA of the CDR3: TGTGCAGCAAGCCGACCTCCTGTGTACTGGGTCGGAGACACCGATAAACTCATCTTT. Together with reference TRAV29/DV5 and TRDJ1, the CDR3 gives the full variable domain: DQQVKQNSPSLSVQEGRISILNCDYTNSMFDYFLWYKKYPAEGPTFLISISSIKDKNEDGRFTVFLNKSAKHLSLHIVPSQPGDSAVYFCAASRPPVYWVGDTDKLIFGKGTRVTVEP.

V and J are TRDV1 and TRDJ1; TRDD3 aligns across 8 bases. CDR1 and CDR2 from the germline V gene are TSWWSYY and QGS. CDR3 size: 19 residues. The trim removed 0 bases at V and 0 bases at J, leaving 12 bases unmatched. Written as DNA, the CDR3 is TGTGCTCTTGGGGAACTTGGTGGGGGATCGATACCCTACACCGATAAACTCATCTTT. Translation: CALGELGGGSIPYTDKLIF.

The sample holds a few counts of this clone. This chain joins TRDV1 and TRDJ1, with D unresolved. The germline gives CDR1 TSWWSYY, CDR2 QGS. V shed 0 bases and J shed 8 bases, with 19 bases lying between them. The CDR3 is made up of 16 amino acids. In DNA form, the CDR3 reads TGTGCTCTTGGGGAACTCCGAAGAGAAACTAGGAACAAACTCATCTTT. It is translated as CALGELRRETRNKLIF.

The V gene is TRDV1, the J gene TRDJ1, with D uncertain. This CDR3 has 18 amino acids. Trimming left V 0 bases short and J 0 bases short, with 17 bases between. Looked up from germline, CDR1 is TSWWSYY and CDR2 is QGS. The CDR3 nucleotides are TGTGCTCTTGGGGAACTGTGGACCCTTGGCCCTTACACCGATAAACTCATCTTT. Protein product: CALGELWTLGPYTDKLIF.

The rearrangement uses TRDV1 and TRDJ1, with TRDD3 identical over 9 bases. Trimming at V came to 0 bases and at J to 0 bases, leaving 14 bases not matched to a gene. The CDR3 runs 20 residues. From germline, CDR1 is TSWWSYY and CDR2 QGS. The chain's CDR3 is CALGELSRGDTRSYTDKLIF. The CDR3, as DNA: TGTGCTCTTGGGGAACTCAGCAGGGGGGATACACGATCATACACCGATAAACTCATCTTT.

V gene TRDV1 combines with J gene TRDJ1, with 13 bases identical to TRDD3. J gave up 7 bases and V 4 bases, and 21 bases lay outside the gene matches. Germline V lookup: CDR1 TSWWSYY, CDR2 QGS. This CDR3 has 20 residues. Here the CDR3 reads CALGAAPRLGDTLLGTKLIF. The CDR3 DNA is TGTGCTCTTGGGGCCGCTCCTAGACTGGGGGATACGTTGTTAGGCACTAAACTCATCTTT.

This clone was seen only a few times. The genes are TRDV1 and TRDJ1; 11 positions agree with TRDD3. This CDR3 contains 18 residues. V lost 0 bases, J lost 6 bases, and 12 bases stayed unmatched. Germline CDR1 TSWWSYY, CDR2 QGS. This CDR3 is CALGELPLGDINPYKLIF. For the CDR3, the DNA is TGTGCTCTTGGGGAACTCCCACTGGGGGATATTAACCCTTATAAACTCATCTTT.

This chain links TRDV1 with TRDJ1; 8 positions match TRDD3. Trimming at V came to 2 bases and at J to 0 bases, leaving 35 bases not matched to a gene. Germline CDR1 is TSWWSYY and CDR2 is QGS. The CDR3 is 26 residues long. In nucleotides, the CDR3 is TGTGCTCTTGGGGAATGGTCTTCCCTACGATCCCTCCTGGGGGACGACCGTCCCTGGTACACCGATAAACTCATCTTT. The encoded protein is CALGEWSSLRSLLGDDRPWYTDKLIF.

The V gene is TRDV1, the J gene TRDJ1; D is undetermined. The CDR3 is 13 amino acids. V was pared by 9 bases and J by 10 bases, with 21 bases between. The germline CDR1 and CDR2 sequences are TSWWSYY and QGS. Written as DNA, the CDR3 is TGTGCTCTCGCGCTCCGGAGGCCACATGGACTCATCTTT. Translating it yields CALALRRPHGLIF.